The clone carrying this T cell receptor (beta chain) turned up a few times. These data come from a study of T-cell reconstitution after alpha-beta-depleted transplantation in children. Preparation of the TCRbeta library was carried out with unique molecular identifiers. One entry per CDR3 protein, called by TCRdb with MiXCR from the PCR reads. The sample includes 500,000 or so distinct CDR3 sequences, 32% seen only once; the top ten take 2% to 3%. Germline V gene data show CDR1 as PRHDT and CDR2 as FYEKMQ (reference sequence). The CDR3 totals 18 residues. Trimming removed 3 bases from V and 4 bases from J; junction bases left unmatched: 12.

The source was PBMCs from the stem cell graft donor, collected from the stem cell graft. This receptor was obtained from a human donor who donated a stem cell graft to a child with aplastic anemia. This chain joins TRBV13 and TRBJ2-2; 9 nucleotides agree with TRBD1. The CDR3 DNA sequence: TGTGCCAGCAGCTTCCTCCCTGGACAGGGGCGAGGCACCGGGGAGCTGTTTTTT. Its protein is CASSFLPGQGRGTGELFF.